The 22 T cell receptor beta chains below were found in one sample sequenced in a study of esophageal squamous cell carcinoma under preoperative chemotherapy. TCRdb re-derived calls from the PCR reads in MiXCR, one entry per CDR3 protein. The sample lists 34,000 or so distinct CDR3 sequences; roughly 52% were seen once. Time point described: after preoperative PTX-NDP chemotherapy. The specimen was collected from a patient given preoperative chemotherapy. These receptors were taken from a human donor with esophageal squamous cell carcinoma. The donor label of this sample is uncertain.

This clonotype was seen a handful of times. One end of the junction varies from germline; a read error may be responsible. The chain uses TRBV7-8 and TRBJ2-2; D is possibly TRBD1 or TRBD2 (5 bases each). CDR3 size: 16 residues. From germline, CDR1 is SGHVS and CDR2 FQNEAQ. The CDR3 loop is CASSRLGAVSTGALFF. DNA for the CDR3: TGTGCCAGCAGCCGCCTAGGGGCTGTAAGCACCGGGGCGCTGTTTTTT.

This clonotype was seen more than once but under ten times. The gene calls are TRBV7-9 and TRBJ2-5; 11 bases are shared with TRBD2. Matching the DNA end better, TRBJ2-1 makes the J call doubtful. The CDR3 totals 18 residues. The germline V gene has CDR1 SEHNR and CDR2 FQNEAQ (reference sequence). In DNA, the CDR3 is TGTGCCAGCAGCAAATCTGGTTTACTAGCGGGAGTTTTGGGTGAGCAGTTCTTC. It specifies CASSKSGLLAGVLGEQFF.

This clonotype was recorded at least ten times. This chain connects TRBV12-3 or TRBV12-4 to TRBJ2-4, with D uncertain. V was clipped by 8 bases and J by 0 bases, with 14 bases between them. The CDR3 totals 15 residues. The CDR3 here is CASSLRPLAKNIQYF. CDR3 sequence (DNA): TGTGCCAGCTCCCTGAGGCCGTTAGCCAAAAACATTCAGTACTTC.

This clonotype has ten or more counts. V usage is TRBV27 and J usage is TRBJ2-1; TRBD2 matches 7 bases. The CDR3 contains 16 residues. The junction had 3 bases not matched to a gene; V was cut back by 1 base and J by 0 bases. Germline V gives CDR1 MNHEY, CDR2 SMNVEV (reference sequence). CDR3 sequence reads: CASSLFAGVSYNEQFF. The CDR3 DNA reads TGTGCCAGCAGTTTATTCGCGGGAGTCTCCTACAATGAGCAGTTCTTC.

This clonotype has at least ten counts. This CDR3 reads CASSEDLGPSKNIQYF. The CDR3 coding sequence is TGTGCCAGCAGTGAAGATCTCGGTCCCTCCAAAAACATTCAGTACTTC. The genes are TRBV6-1 and TRBJ2-4; unclear D gene. Trimming took off 1 base at V and 2 bases at J, with 12 bases between the two ends. The CDR3 consists of 16 residues. Per germline, CDR1 MNHNS and CDR2 SASEGT.

The chain carries TRBV11-1 and TRBJ1-1; the D gene is possibly TRBD1 (6 bases). CDR3 length: 14 amino acids. The germline V gene encodes CDR1 SGHAT and CDR2 FQDESV (reference sequence). Trimming pared 0 bases from V and 5 bases from J, leaving 10 bases between. CDR3 sequence: CASSLAGQGTEAFF. The CDR3 DNA reads as TGTGCCAGCAGCTTAGCAGGGCAGGGGACTGAAGCTTTCTTT.

This clonotype was picked up many times. V is TRBV6-1 and J is TRBJ2-7, with unresolved D. There are 11 residues in the CDR3. Germline values: CDR1 MNHNS, CDR2 SASEGT. Between the trimmed V and J ends, which lost 8 bases and 2 bases, there was a span of 7 bases. CDR3 in DNA: TGTGCCAGCCAGCAGACCTACGAGCAGTACTTC. It is translated as CASQQTYEQYF.

Points on this clonotype: The junction departs from the called germline gene at one end, perhaps through a read error. V is TRBV6-5 and J is TRBJ2-4; D unresolved. The CDR3 length is 13 residues. Germline assignment: CDR1 MNHEY and CDR2 SVGAGI. The CDR3 nucleotides read TGTGCCAGCAGTTGGGATGAGGAAAAGATTCAGTACTTC. Its translation: CASSWDEEKIQYF.

The table lists this clonotype with many counts. A much larger clone lies one base from this, so it may be a read error. V usage is TRBV6-1 and J usage is TRBJ2-1, with 10 bases fitting TRBD1. The CDR3 runs to 15 residues. Germline V CDR1 and CDR2: MNHNS, SASEGT. V lost 5 bases to trimming and J lost 10 bases; unmatched junction nucleotides: 11. The CDR3: CASSKDRGQYDEQFF. The CDR3 coding sequence is TGTGCCAGCAGTAAAGACAGGGGGCAGTATGACGAGCAGTTCTTC.

This clonotype was observed many times. The J gene is TRBJ2-5, the V gene TRBV7-2, with D perhaps TRBD1 (6 bases). The CDR3 runs to 12 residues. Trimming shortened V by 3 bases and J by 11 bases, and 13 bases separated the two germline ends. The germline V gene encodes CDR1 SGHTA and CDR2 FQGNSA. DNA of the CDR3: TGTGCCAGCAGCTTGTTCAGGACAGAGCAGTACTTC. It yields the protein CASSLFRTEQYF.

The rearrangement uses TRBV11-3 and TRBJ2-4; the D is unclear. This CDR3 is 17 amino acids long. V was trimmed by 4 bases and J by 13 bases, leaving 29 bases between them. The germline V gene has CDR1 SGHNT and CDR2 YENEEA. The CDR3 reads CASSCDAGLGTKNTQYF. DNA for the CDR3: TGTGCCAGCAGCTGCGACGCCGGGCTAGGAACTAAAAACACGCAGTACTTC.

The CDR3 DNA is TGTGCCAGCAGTTTATGGGGGGTTAGCTCCTACAATGAGCAGTTCTTC. This encodes CASSLWGVSSYNEQFF. The chain couples TRBV28 to TRBJ2-1; D may be TRBD1 or TRBD2 (5 bases each). The germline V gene has CDR1 MDHEN and CDR2 SYDVKM. Trimming took off 0 bases at V and 0 bases at J, with 9 bases between the two ends. This CDR3 has 16 amino acids.

Comments on this clonotype: Its ends do not fully match the called genes, so a read error is possible. The CDR3 DNA reads as TGTGCCAGCAGCCGCAAACTGGGGCGGGGGGATGGAAATACGCAGTACTTT. This sequence encodes CASSRKLGRGDGNTQYF. This chain joins TRBV7-3 and TRBJ2-3, with 8 bases fitting TRBD2. Germline lookup yields CDR1 SGHTA and CDR2 FQGTGA. This CDR3 contains 17 residues.

V gene TRBV7-2 combines with J gene TRBJ2-5, with D perhaps TRBD1 or TRBD2 (6 bases each). The assigned J gene may be wrong: the sequence end matches TRBJ2-7 better. CDR3 length: 12 residues. Per the germline V gene, CDR1 is SGHTA and CDR2 is FQGNSA. CDR3 protein: CASSLRGREQYF. CDR3 nucleotide sequence: TGTGCCAGCAGCTTACGGGGGCGCGAGCAGTACTTC.

The J gene is TRBJ2-1, the V gene TRBV6-1; perhaps TRBD2 as D (6 bases). Trimming pared 4 bases from V and 16 bases from J, leaving 17 bases between. This CDR3 has 12 residues. Germline V CDR1 and CDR2: MNHNS, SASEGT. The chain's CDR3 is CASSVEGAGLFF. CDR3 nucleotides: TGTGCCAGCAGTGTTGAGGGCGCGGGGCTATTCTTC.

The sample holds a few counts of this clonotype. One end of the junction fails to match germline, which may point to a read error. The chain couples TRBV12-3 or TRBV12-4 to TRBJ2-4; tentative D call: TRBD2 (5 bases). The CDR3 is made up of 16 amino acids. CDR3 sequence: CASSTTGVGAKNTQYF. The CDR3 region has the DNA TGTGCCAGCAGTACTACTGGGGTGGGAGCCAAAAATACGCAGTACTTT.

The chain combines TRBV11-3 with TRBJ2-3; possible D gene TRBD2, 6 bases. Judging by the DNA end, TRBJ2-7 fits better; the J call may be wrong. In germline, CDR1 is SGHNT, CDR2 YENEEA. This CDR3 contains 17 residues. CDR3 in DNA: TGTGCCAGCAGCTTCGAAGCCGGGAGCCGGAACGTAGATACGCAGTACTTC. This gives the protein CASSFEAGSRNVDTQYF.

The rearrangement uses TRBV6-1 and TRBJ2-4; D gene unclear. The CDR3 loop spans 14 amino acids. Germline lookup yields CDR1 MNHNS and CDR2 SASEGT. This chain's CDR3 is CAGSSSRDKNTQYF. DNA of the CDR3: TGTGCGGGCAGCTCCAGCCGTGACAAAAACACCCAGTACTTC.

By sample share, this clonotype is medium-sized. This chain joins TRBV7-8 and TRBJ2-7; D might be TRBD1 (6 bases). V gave up 6 bases and J gave up 4 bases, with 16 bases separating them. The CDR3 runs to 14 residues. Germline CDR1 SGHVS, CDR2 FQNEAQ. For the CDR3, the DNA is TGTGCCAGCAGAGGGACACCCACAGGGTACGAGCAGTACTTC. Its protein product is CASRGTPTGYEQYF.

Points on this clonotype: At one end, the junction sequence differs from germline, possibly due to a read error. The V gene is TRBV7-2, the J gene TRBJ2-3; D remains ambiguous. Germline loops: CDR1 SGHTA, CDR2 FQGNSA. CDR3 length: 15 amino acids. The CDR3 nucleotides are TGTGCCATCGGATTAGAGGTGGTGAGCACAGAGACGCTGTATTTT. This gives the protein CAIGLEVVSTETLYF.

In regard to this clonotype: Germline and junction disagree at one end, which may indicate a read error. The rearrangement joins TRBV7-8 to TRBJ2-4; D is possibly TRBD2 (6 bases). Germline V CDR1 and CDR2: SGHVS, FQNEAQ. This CDR3 region has 15 residues. Here the CDR3 reads CGSSSGRGAKNTQYF. The DNA of the CDR3 is TGTGGCAGCAGCTCGGGGCGGGGAGCCAAAAACACGCAGTATTTC.

V is TRBV4-3 and J is TRBJ2-5; weak D call: TRBD1 (5 bases). V shed 0 bases and J shed 3 bases, with 14 bases lying between them. Germline assignment: CDR1 LGHNA and CDR2 YSLEER. The length of the CDR3 is 16 residues. The CDR3 loop reads CASSQEHLAGKETQYF. Here the CDR3 DNA reads TGCGCCAGCAGCCAAGAACACTTGGCAGGGAAAGAGACCCAGTACTTC.